The clone carrying this T cell receptor beta chain has only a few counts. Its specificity is unknown. Trimming cost V 3 bases and J 5 bases, with 7 bases left between them. The CDR3 spans 12 residues. Germline V gives CDR1 LGHDT, CDR2 YNNKEL (reference sequence). Each CDR3 protein gets one entry after TCRdb re-called the 5' RACE reads with MiXCR. The repertoire includes 210,000 or so distinct CDR3 sequences, around 26% of them detected once, and 10% to 12% sits in the top ten. The data are from a study of T-cell memory formation after mild COVID-19. Findings of the study overall: Nothing showed for sure that second-wave clones peaking on day 37 were SARS-CoV-2 specific.

This sequence originates from an adult woman who had mild COVID-19 (a few samples of this study predate the infection). Cell type and time point are not known. The V call is TRBV3-1, the J call TRBJ2-5; a weak D match, TRBD1 (5 bases). Sequenced input: PBMCs or a T cell subset sorted from them (not recorded which). In DNA, the CDR3 is TGTGCCAGCAGCCATGCAGGGGAGACCCAGTACTTC. It codes for CASSHAGETQYF.